The 9 T cell receptor beta chains below all came from one sample that was sequenced in a study of T cells after posttransplantation cyclophosphamide. Clones were read by immunoSEQ multiplex PCR, and TCRdb kept only the in-frame ones, dropping some. The repertoire holds tens of thousands of clones, with around 90% as singletons. The material sequenced was PBMCs. The receptors stem from a woman in her 40s with a blood cancer, CMV-positive, and with a related stem cell donor.

The chain is built from TRBV11-2 and TRBJ2-5; 7 bases are a match to TRBD2. V trimming: 4 bases; J trimming: 5 bases; junction bases outside the gene matches: 7. CDR1 is SGHAT and CDR2 is FQNNGV in the germline V gene. The CDR3 consists of 14 residues. Here the CDR3 reads CASSWRKGGETQYF. Written as DNA, the CDR3 is TGTGCCAGCAGCTGGAGGAAGGGAGGGGAGACCCAGTACTTC.

This clone was found once. The chain has TRBV5-4 and TRBJ2-5, with D possibly TRBD1 on 6 matching bases. This CDR3 has 12 residues. Germline V CDR1 and CDR2: SGHNT, YYREEE (reference sequence). The V and J ends lost 6 bases and 2 bases respectively, with 8 bases between them. This CDR3 reads CASTTGQETQYF. The CDR3 region has the DNA TGTGCCAGCACTACAGGGCAAGAGACCCAGTACTTC.

The V and J genes are TRBV5-1 and TRBJ2-3; D is perhaps TRBD2 (5 bases). CDR1 is SGHRS, CDR2 YFSETQ, per germline. V shed 0 bases and J shed 1 base, with 12 bases lying between them. The CDR3 contains 16 residues. CDR3 coding DNA: TGCGCCAGCAGCTTGGCGAGAGGGTTTCGCACAGATACGCAGTATTTT. It translates to CASSLARGFRTDTQYF.

V gene TRBV28 combines with J gene TRBJ1-2; 8 positions match TRBD1. This CDR3 region has 16 residues. The trim removed 3 bases at V and 3 bases at J, leaving 9 bases unmatched. Germline CDR1 and CDR2: MDHEN and SYDVKM. CDR3 nucleotide sequence: TGTGCCAGCAGTTTTCGGGCAGGGGGCGCTGACTATGGCTACACCTTC. Amino acids: CASSFRAGGADYGYTF.

This chain uses TRBV5-4 with TRBJ2-5, with a tentative D call TRBD1 (5 bases). Germline CDR1 SGHNT, CDR2 YYREEE (reference sequence). This CDR3 has 16 residues. Trimming removed 0 bases at V and 2 bases at J, with 14 bases between. The CDR3 loop reads CASSLAQGLRQETQYF. DNA for the CDR3: TGTGCCAGCAGCTTGGCTCAGGGCTTAAGGCAAGAGACCCAGTACTTC.

The chain has TRBV6-5 and TRBJ1-6, with D perhaps matching TRBD1 (6 bases). Trimming took 5 bases from V and 4 from J, leaving 12 bases between them. This CDR3 spans 15 amino acids. Germline CDR1 and CDR2: MNHEY and SVGAGI. The CDR3 reads CASSRGAQYNSPLHF. The CDR3 DNA follows: TGTGCCAGCAGTCGGGGGGCACAGTATAATTCACCCCTCCACTTT.

The chain couples TRBV18 to TRBJ2-1; D remains unclear. The germline V and J ends were trimmed by 8 bases and 7 bases, with 9 bases remaining between them. CDR3 length: 11 residues. The V gene's germline CDR1 is KGHSH and CDR2 LQKENI. This CDR3 is CASHSRNEQFF. CDR3 nucleotide sequence: TGTGCCAGCCACTCGAGGAATGAGCAGTTCTTC.

The V gene is TRBV2, the J gene TRBJ1-1; D perhaps matches TRBD1 (6 bases). Germline V gives CDR1 SNHLY, CDR2 FYNNEI. Trimming stripped 1 base from V and 1 base from J, with 13 bases between. This CDR3 comprises 16 residues. The CDR3 nucleotides read TGTGCCAGCAGTGAAGGGGGGCGGGTCGGGAACACTGAAGCTTTCTTT. It translates to CASSEGGRVGNTEAFF.

The J gene is TRBJ2-1, the V gene TRBV9, with 9 bases matching TRBD2. This CDR3 comprises 14 residues. Germline assignment: CDR1 SGDLS and CDR2 YYNGEE. V lost 3 bases and J lost 8; bases outside the gene matches: 6. The CDR3, as DNA: TGTGCCAGCAGCGCCTCCGGGACTAGCCATGAGCAGTTCTTC. Translation: CASSASGTSHEQFF.